These T cell receptor beta chains were read from a single sample in a study of shared clonotypes between healthy human individuals. TCRdb's table, derived via immunoSEQ multiplex PCR, lists solely in-frame clones and lacks some. The repertoire holds hundreds of thousands of clones, with roughly 96% as singletons. The sample was naive CD8+ T cells sorted from blood. These receptor sequences come from a man aged 25-40 years in good health. Both conserved end residues are part of each CDR3. Each record gives: V gene, D gene, clone size, J gene, CDR3 protein, CDR3 DNA. The D gene is left open where the match is weak. Clone size, where shown, is once, few, many, or a class for clones that have expanded.

>TRBV29-1|NA|NA|TRBJ2-7
CSVVWTPTYEQYF
TGCAGCGTTGTCTGGACTCCAACCTACGAGCAGTACTTC
>TRBV11-2|NA|NA|TRBJ2-5
CASSRQPQETQYF
TGTGCCAGCAGCAGACAACCTCAAGAGACCCAGTACTTC
>TRBV5-4|TRBD2|NA|TRBJ2-3
CASRFTSAIWTDTQYF
TGTGCCAGCAGGTTTACTAGCGCAATTTGGACAGATACGCAGTATTTT
>TRBV15|NA|NA|TRBJ2-2
CATSRDRALAYDGELFF
TGTGCCACCAGCAGAGATAGGGCGCTAGCGTATGACGGGGAGCTGTTTTTT
>TRBV10-3|TRBD2|NA|TRBJ2-7
CASRGLAGDEQYF
TGTGCCTCGAGGGGACTAGCGGGAGACGAGCAGTACTTC
>TRBV27|TRBD2|NA|TRBJ2-5
CASSFSGGSETQYF
TGTGCCAGCAGTTTCTCAGGCGGGAGTGAGACCCAGTACTTC
>TRBV4-1|NA|NA|TRBJ1-1
CASSQDAANTEAFF
TGCGCCAGCAGCCAAGATGCAGCCAACACTGAAGCTTTCTTT
>TRBV6-5|TRBD2|once|TRBJ2-7
CASSYRGLPEQYF
TGTGCCAGCAGTTACAGGGGACTACCAGAGCAGTACTTC
>TRBV29-1|TRBD1|once|TRBJ2-6
CSVIDRGDVLTF
TGCAGCGTAATCGACAGGGGAGACGTCCTGACTTTC
>TRBV7-8|NA|NA|TRBJ1-5
CASSLVPGSGGQPQHF
TGTGCCAGCAGCTTAGTCCCAGGGAGCGGGGGTCAGCCCCAGCATTTT
>TRBV11-2|NA|NA|TRBJ2-7
CASSSVYEQYF
TGTGCCAGCAGCTCAGTTTACGAGCAGTACTTC
>TRBV5-6|TRBD1|NA|TRBJ2-7
CASSPGTGASPYEQYF
TGTGCCAGCAGTCCCGGGACAGGGGCCTCGCCCTACGAGCAGTACTTC
>TRBV27|TRBD1|NA|TRBJ2-7
CASSLRDSSWGEQYF
TGTGCCAGCAGTTTAAGGGACAGCTCCTGGGGCGAGCAGTACTTC
>TRBV7-2|TRBD2|NA|TRBJ2-5
CASSRTHGLAGQETQYF
TGTGCCAGCAGCCGAACTCACGGACTAGCGGGGCAAGAGACCCAGTACTTC
>TRBV2|NA|NA|TRBJ2-7
CASSEVGVGSYEQYF
TGTGCCAGCAGTGAGGTGGGAGTAGGGTCCTACGAGCAGTACTTC
>TRBV4-3|NA|once|TRBJ1-2
CASSQDLAGGKGYTF
TGCGCCAGCAGCCAAGATTTGGCAGGTGGTAAGGGTTACACCTTC
>TRBV27|NA|NA|TRBJ2-7
CARTVSSYEQYF
TGTGCCAGGACGGTGAGCTCCTACGAGCAGTACTTC
>TRBV7-2|TRBD1|NA|TRBJ2-7
CASSSPTGPVLYEQYF
TGTGCCAGCAGCTCTCCGACAGGGCCCGTATTATACGAGCAGTACTTC
>TRBV7-6|NA|NA|TRBJ2-3
CASSSGHDTQYF
TGTGCCAGCAGTTCAGGACACGATACGCAGTATTTT
>TRBV29-1|NA|NA|TRBJ1-4
CSVFLRRAAPETNEKLFF
TGCAGCGTTTTTCTCCGAAGGGCAGCTCCAGAGACTAATGAAAAACTGTTTTTT
>TRBV5-6|NA|NA|TRBJ2-1
CASSRYNEQFF
TGTGCCAGCAGCCGGTACAATGAGCAGTTCTTC
>TRBV6-5|TRBD1|NA|TRBJ1-1
CASTIGQGNTEAFF
TGTGCCAGCACCATAGGACAGGGGAACACTGAAGCTTTCTTT
>TRBV27|TRBD2|NA|TRBJ2-7
CASWGTSGSHEQYF
TGTGCCAGCTGGGGGACTAGCGGGAGCCACGAGCAGTACTTC
>TRBV7-7|NA|NA|TRBJ2-5
CASSSTFTGPETQYF
TGTGCTAGCAGCTCCACTTTCACAGGGCCTGAGACCCAGTACTTC
>TRBV19|NA|NA|TRBJ2-3
CASSPPRQGADTQYF
TGTGCCAGTAGCCCACCCAGGCAGGGCGCAGATACGCAGTATTTT
>TRBV11-2|NA|NA|TRBJ2-7
CASSLFPPGQGEQYF
TGTGCCAGCAGCTTATTCCCCCCGGGGCAAGGCGAGCAGTACTTC
>TRBV11-2|NA|NA|TRBJ1-3
CASSRGGGTGNTIYF
TGTGCCAGCAGCCGGGGCGGAGGGACTGGAAACACCATATATTTT
>TRBV4-3|TRBD1|NA|TRBJ2-7
CASSQNRDRDYEQYF
TGCGCCAGCAGCCAAAACCGGGACAGGGATTACGAGCAGTACTTC
>TRBV29-1|TRBD2|once|TRBJ2-7
CSAFSGRSYEQYF
TGCAGCGCCTTTAGCGGGCGCTCCTACGAGCAGTACTTC
>TRBV15|NA|NA|TRBJ2-6
CATSTGARVAGANVLTF
TGTGCCACCAGCACAGGGGCCCGGGTCGCTGGGGCCAACGTCCTGACTTTC
>TRBV11-2|NA|NA|TRBJ2-7
CASISNAGPAGLFPYEQYF
TGTGCCAGCATCTCAAACGCCGGCCCGGCGGGACTTTTCCCCTACGAGCAGTACTTC
>TRBV11-2|TRBD1|NA|TRBJ1-1
CASSTSDRLNTEAFF
TGTGCCAGCAGCACCTCGGACAGGTTGAACACTGAAGCTTTCTTT
>TRBV13|TRBD1|NA|TRBJ1-1
CASSFQGQGASEAFF
TGTGCCAGCAGCTTTCAGGGACAGGGGGCGTCCGAAGCTTTCTTT
>TRBV11-2|TRBD2|NA|TRBJ2-5
CASSSWTSGNQETQYF
TGTGCCAGCAGCTCCTGGACTAGCGGGAACCAAGAGACCCAGTACTTC
>TRBV9|TRBD2|NA|TRBJ2-1
CASSPISGSSYNEQFF
TGTGCCAGCAGCCCGATTAGCGGGAGCTCCTACAATGAGCAGTTCTTC
>TRBV4-1|TRBD2|NA|TRBJ2-1
CASSQEFGTSGEVPFF
TGCGCCAGCAGCCAAGAGTTCGGGACTAGCGGTGAGGTTCCGTTCTTC
>TRBV28|NA|NA|TRBJ2-7
CASPSWGEQYF
TGTGCCAGCCCCTCCTGGGGCGAGCAGTACTTC
>TRBV29-1|NA|once|TRBJ2-7
CSVEGDPSEQYF
TGCAGCGTTGAGGGGGACCCATCCGAGCAGTACTTC
>TRBV29-1|NA|NA|TRBJ1-1
CSVVVGMNTEAFF
TGCAGCGTTGTGGTAGGGATGAACACTGAAGCTTTCTTT
>TRBV9|TRBD2|NA|TRBJ2-3
CASSAQSGESTDTQYF
TGTGCCAGCAGCGCCCAAAGCGGGGAAAGCACAGATACGCAGTATTTT
>TRBV28|TRBD2|NA|TRBJ2-3
CATEKAGGIVTDTQYF
TGTGCCACCGAGAAAGCGGGAGGTATCGTTACAGATACGCAGTATTTT
>TRBV18|NA|few|TRBJ1-2
CASSTGFEGAEYGYTF
TGTGCCAGCTCAACCGGCTTCGAAGGGGCAGAGTATGGCTACACCTTC